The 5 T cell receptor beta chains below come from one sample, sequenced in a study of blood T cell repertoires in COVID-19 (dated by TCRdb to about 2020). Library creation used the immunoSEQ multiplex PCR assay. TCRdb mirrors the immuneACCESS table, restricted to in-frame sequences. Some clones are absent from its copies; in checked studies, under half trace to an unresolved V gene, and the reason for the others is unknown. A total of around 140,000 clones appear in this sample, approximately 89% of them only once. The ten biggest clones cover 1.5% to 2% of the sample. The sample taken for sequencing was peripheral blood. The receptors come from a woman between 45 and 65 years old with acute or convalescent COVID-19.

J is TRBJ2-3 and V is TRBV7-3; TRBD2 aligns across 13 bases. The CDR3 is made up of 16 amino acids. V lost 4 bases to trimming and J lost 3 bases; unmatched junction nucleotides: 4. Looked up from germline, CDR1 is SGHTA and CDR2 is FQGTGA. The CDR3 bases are TGTGCCAGCAGCTCTACGGGACTAGCGGGGACAGATACGCAGTATTTT. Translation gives CASSSTGLAGTDTQYF.

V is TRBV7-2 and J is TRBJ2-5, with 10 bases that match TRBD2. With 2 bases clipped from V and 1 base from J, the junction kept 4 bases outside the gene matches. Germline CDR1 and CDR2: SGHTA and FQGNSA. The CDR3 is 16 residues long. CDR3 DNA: TGTGCCAGCAGCTTAAGGACTAGCGGTTTCCAAGAGACCCAGTACTTC. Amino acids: CASSLRTSGFQETQYF. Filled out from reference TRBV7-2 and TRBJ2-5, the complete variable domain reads GAGVSQSPSNKVTEKGKDVELRCDPISGHTALYWYRQSLGQGLEFLIYFQGNSAPDKSGLPSDRFSAERTGGSVSTLTIQRTQQEDSAVYLCASSLRTSGFQETQYFGPGTRLLVL.

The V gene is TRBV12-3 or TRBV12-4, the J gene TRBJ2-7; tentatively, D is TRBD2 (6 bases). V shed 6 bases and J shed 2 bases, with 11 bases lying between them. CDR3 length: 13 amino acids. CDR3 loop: CASRPGAAYEQYF. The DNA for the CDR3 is TGTGCCAGCAGACCGGGAGCGGCCTACGAGCAGTACTTC.

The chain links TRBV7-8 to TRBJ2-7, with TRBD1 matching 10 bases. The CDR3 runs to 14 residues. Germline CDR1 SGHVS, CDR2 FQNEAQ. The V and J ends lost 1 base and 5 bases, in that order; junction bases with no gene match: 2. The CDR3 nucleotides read TGTGCCAGCAGCTTAGTGGGGACAGGGGACGAGCAGTACTTC. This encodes CASSLVGTGDEQYF. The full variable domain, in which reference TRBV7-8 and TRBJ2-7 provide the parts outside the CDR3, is GAGVSQSPRYKVAKRGQDVALRCDPISGHVSLFWYQQALGQGPEFLTYFQNEAQLDKSGLPSDRFFAERPEGSVSTLKIQRTQQEDSAVYLCASSLVGTGDEQYFGPGTRLTVT.

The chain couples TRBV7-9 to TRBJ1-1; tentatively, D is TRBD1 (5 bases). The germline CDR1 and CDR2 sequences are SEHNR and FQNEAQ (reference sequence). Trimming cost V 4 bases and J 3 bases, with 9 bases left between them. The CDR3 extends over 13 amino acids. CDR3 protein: CASSWTGDTEAFF. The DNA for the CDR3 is TGTGCCAGCAGCTGGACGGGGGACACTGAAGCTTTCTTT.